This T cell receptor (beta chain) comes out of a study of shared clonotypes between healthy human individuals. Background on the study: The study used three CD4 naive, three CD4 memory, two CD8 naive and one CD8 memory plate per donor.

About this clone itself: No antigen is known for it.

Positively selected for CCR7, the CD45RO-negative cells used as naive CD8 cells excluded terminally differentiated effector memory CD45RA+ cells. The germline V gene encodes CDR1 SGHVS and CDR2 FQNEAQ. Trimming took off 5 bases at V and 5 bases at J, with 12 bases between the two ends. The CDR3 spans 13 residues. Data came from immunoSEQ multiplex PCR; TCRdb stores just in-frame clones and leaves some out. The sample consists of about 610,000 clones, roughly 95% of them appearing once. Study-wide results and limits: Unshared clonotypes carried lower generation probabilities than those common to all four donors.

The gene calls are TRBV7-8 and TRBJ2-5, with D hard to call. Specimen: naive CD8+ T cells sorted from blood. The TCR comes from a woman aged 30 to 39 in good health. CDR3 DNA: TGTGCCAGCAGCCCGGTGTTTGGGGAGACCCAGTACTTC. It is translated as CASSPVFGETQYF. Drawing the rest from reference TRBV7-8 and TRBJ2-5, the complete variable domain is GAGVSQSPRYKVAKRGQDVALRCDPISGHVSLFWYQQALGQGPEFLTYFQNEAQLDKSGLPSDRFFAERPEGSVSTLKIQRTQQEDSAVYLCASSPVFGETQYFGPGTRLLVL.